The 13 T cell receptor beta chains given below trace back to one sample, sequenced in a study of T cells after yellow fever vaccination. In TCRdb, the 5' RACE reads were re-called with MiXCR into one record per CDR3 protein. The sample yields 300,000 to 400,000 distinct CDR3 sequences, over 8% seen once. Sequencing used PBMCs, obtained on the day of the first yellow fever vaccination. Source of these receptors: a man younger than 30 who received the YFV17D yellow fever vaccine.

CDR3 nucleotides: TGTGCCACCAGGGTACAGGGAGGCAAAAACATTCAGTACTTC. This encodes CATRVQGGKNIQYF. This chain uses TRBV15 with TRBJ2-4; D is possibly TRBD1 or TRBD2 (6 bases each). Trimming pared 6 bases from V and 3 bases from J, leaving 12 bases between. Germline CDR1 and CDR2: LNHNV and YYDKDF (reference sequence). CDR3 length: 14 residues.

This clonotype occurred many times. The V and J genes are TRBV4-1 and TRBJ2-7; D is undetermined. This CDR3 is 14 amino acids long. V was cut by 1 base and J by 7 bases, with 14 bases left in between. In germline, CDR1 is MGHRA, CDR2 YSYEKL. The DNA for the CDR3 is TGCGCCAGCAGCCAAGCACCCCTATCTGGGGAGCAGTACGTC. Protein: CASSQAPLSGEQYV.

The rearrangement links TRBV4-1 to TRBJ1-1; D unresolved. V lost 4 bases to trimming and J lost 4 bases, with 7 bases between them. Per germline, CDR1 MGHRA and CDR2 YSYEKL. The CDR3 has 12 amino acids. The CDR3 nucleotides read TGCGCCAGCAGCCCTAAGGGCACTGAAGCTTTCTTT. Encoded protein: CASSPKGTEAFF.

Notes on this clonotype: Since a much larger clone is just one base distant, this may be a read error. V and J are TRBV6-5 and TRBJ2-2, with a tentative D call TRBD1 (5 bases). CDR1 and CDR2 (germline): MNHEY, SVGAGI. This CDR3 region has 16 residues. Trimming removed 1 base at V and 2 bases at J, with 11 bases between. Written as DNA, the CDR3 is TGTGCCAGCAGTTACTACAGACAGAGTAACACCGGGGAGCTGTTTTTT. It codes for CASSYYRQSNTGELFF.

J is TRBJ1-1 and V is TRBV29-1, with a possible D match to TRBD1 (6 bases). Germline loops: CDR1 SQVTM, CDR2 ANQGSEA. Trimming removed 4 bases from V and 4 bases from J, with 10 bases in between. The CDR3 sequence is 12 residues long. The CDR3 sequence is CSVGLGGTEAFF. The CDR3, as DNA: TGCAGCGTTGGGCTAGGGGGCACTGAAGCTTTCTTT. Based on the CDR3 plus reference TRBV29-1 and TRBJ1-1, the full variable domain is SAVISQKPSRDICQRGTSLTIQCQVDSQVTMMFWYRQQPGQSLTLIATANQGSEATYESGFVIDKFPISRPNLTFSTLTVSNMSPEDSSIYLCSVGLGGTEAFFGQGTRLTVV.

This clonotype was counted only a few times. This chain links TRBV6-5 with TRBJ2-2; tentative D call: TRBD1 (6 bases). The germline V gene has CDR1 MNHEY and CDR2 SVGAGI. The CDR3 loop spans 14 amino acids. V was trimmed by 6 bases and J by 3 bases, leaving 11 bases between them. The CDR3 here is CASRYRVYTGELFF. CDR3 in DNA: TGTGCCAGCAGGTACAGGGTATACACCGGGGAGCTGTTTTTT.

This clonotype was observed a few times. The V call is TRBV7-2, the J call TRBJ2-3; D is unclear. Germline V gene sequence: CDR1 SGHTA, CDR2 FQGNSA. V lost 3 bases and J lost 13, with 11 bases in between. The CDR3 extends over 11 amino acids. The CDR3 protein is CASSFGDLKYF. As DNA, the CDR3 is TGTGCCAGCAGCTTCGGAGATCTGAAGTATTTT.

V is TRBV12-3 or TRBV12-4 and J is TRBJ2-2; the D call may be TRBD1 or TRBD2 (6 bases each). The CDR3 is 15 amino acids. V gave up 6 bases and J gave up 1 base, with 12 bases separating them. The CDR3 nucleotides are TGTGCCAGCAGCCCGGAGGGGGGGAACACCGGGGAGCTGTTTTTT. It specifies CASSPEGGNTGELFF.

The chain joins TRBV10-3 to TRBJ1-6; TRBD1 matches 9 bases. The CDR3 contains 15 residues. Germline V gene sequence: CDR1 ENHRY, CDR2 SYGVKD. Losses at the gene ends were 10 bases for V and 7 bases for J; bases not matched to a gene: 11. CDR3 in DNA: TGTGCCACAGCTACAGCGGGACAGGGAAATTCACCCCTCCACTTT. Its protein is CATATAGQGNSPLHF.

This clonotype came up a few times. This sequence joins TRBV5-1 and TRBJ1-5, with TRBD1 matching over 12 bases. The V and J ends lost 4 bases and 5 bases, in that order; junction bases with no gene match: 4. The germline CDR1 and CDR2 sequences are SGHRS and YFSETQ. CDR3 length equals 15 residues. Written as DNA, the CDR3 is TGCGCCAGCAGCCCGGGACAGGGGGCCTATCAGCCCCAGCATTTT. It translates to CASSPGQGAYQPQHF.

This clonotype was seen more than once but under ten times. The chain carries TRBV18 and TRBJ2-5, with D perhaps matching TRBD1 or TRBD2 (5 bases each). The CDR3 contains 14 residues. V lost 6 bases to trimming and J lost 3 bases, with 14 bases between them. CDR1 and CDR2 from the germline V gene are KGHSH and LQKENI. DNA of the CDR3: TGTGCCAGCTCCCCCCCTAGCAGGGAAGAGACCCAGTACTTC. Translation: CASSPPSREETQYF.

The gene calls are TRBV19 and TRBJ2-7; D ambiguous. Germline CDR1 and CDR2: LNHDA and SQIVND (reference sequence). Trimming stripped 7 bases from V and 2 bases from J, with 12 bases between. CDR3 size: 13 residues. CDR3 in amino acids: CASTRRLTYEQYV. CDR3 nucleotides: TGTGCCAGTACCCGGAGATTGACCTACGAGCAGTACGTC.

This clonotype was counted between two and nine times. The chain joins TRBV5-4 to TRBJ2-3, with 8 bases that match TRBD2. Germline CDR1 reads SGHNT; CDR2 reads YYREEE (reference sequence). Unmatched junction bases numbered 8, after V lost 0 bases and J lost 2 bases. CDR3 length: 17 amino acids. CDR3 DNA: TGTGCCAGCAGCTTGGGTAGGCGGGGGGTTATCACAGATACGCAGTATTTT. Translated, it gives CASSLGRRGVITDTQYF.